This passage covers 2 T cell receptor beta chains from one sample sequenced in a study of blood T cell repertoires in COVID-19. Method: immunoSEQ multiplex PCR; TCRdb's copy keeps in-frame clones and lacks some. The sample has roughly 50,000 clones, 90% seen once; the top ten hold 6.5% to 9%. Sequencing was done on a sample of peripheral blood. These receptors were taken from a woman aged 40 to 49 with active COVID-19.

The count of this clone is one. CDR3 DNA: TGTGCCAGCAGTGACTCGAAAGGGGTGAGAACTAATGAAAAACTGTTTTTT. This codes for CASSDSKGVRTNEKLFF. This chain uses TRBV6-4 with TRBJ1-4, with D perhaps TRBD1 (5 bases). The germline V and J ends were trimmed by 0 bases and 1 base, with 12 bases remaining between them. Germline loops: CDR1 MRHNA, CDR2 SNTAGT. The CDR3 has 17 residues.

The V call is TRBV7-9, the J call TRBJ1-3, with D possibly being TRBD1 (6 bases). Germline CDR1 and CDR2: SEHNR and FQNEAQ (reference sequence). This CDR3 has 17 amino acids. Trimming removed 5 bases from V and 0 bases from J, with 17 bases in between. CDR3 residues: CASSRAPGQVSGNTIYF. CDR3 in DNA: TGTGCCAGCAGCAGAGCACCGGGACAAGTCTCTGGAAACACCATATATTTT.